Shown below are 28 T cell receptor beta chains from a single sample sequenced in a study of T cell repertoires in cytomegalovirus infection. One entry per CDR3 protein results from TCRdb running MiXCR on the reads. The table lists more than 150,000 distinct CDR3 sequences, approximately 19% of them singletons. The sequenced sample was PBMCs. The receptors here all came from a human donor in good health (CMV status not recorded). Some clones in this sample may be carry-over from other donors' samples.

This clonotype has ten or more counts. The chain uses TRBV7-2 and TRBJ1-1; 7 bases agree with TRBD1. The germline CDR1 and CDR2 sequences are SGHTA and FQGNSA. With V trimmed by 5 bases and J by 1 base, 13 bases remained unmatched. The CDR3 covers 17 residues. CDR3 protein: CASSHLVQGNRNTEAFF. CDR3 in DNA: TGTGCCAGCAGCCACCTCGTACAGGGGAATAGGAACACTGAAGCTTTCTTT.

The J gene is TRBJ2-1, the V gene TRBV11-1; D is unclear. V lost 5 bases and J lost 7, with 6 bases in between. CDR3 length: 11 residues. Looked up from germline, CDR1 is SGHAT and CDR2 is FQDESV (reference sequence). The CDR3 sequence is CASSQVNEQFF. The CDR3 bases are TGTGCCAGCAGCCAAGTTAATGAGCAGTTCTTC. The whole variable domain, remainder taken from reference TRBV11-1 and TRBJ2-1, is EAEVAQSPRYKITEKSQAVAFWCDPISGHATLYWYRQILGQGPELLVQFQDESVVDDSQLPKDRFSAERLKGVDSTLKIQPAELGDSAMYLCASSQVNEQFFGPGTRLTVL.

DNA of the CDR3: TGTGCCAGCAGCCCCCGGACTAGCGGGAGGGGCAATGAGCAGTTCTTC. Translating gives CASSPRTSGRGNEQFF. The chain joins TRBV11-1 to TRBJ2-1, with 15 bases lining up with TRBD2. The CDR3 has 16 amino acids. With V trimmed by 5 bases and J by 6 bases, 5 bases remained unmatched. The germline V gene has CDR1 SGHAT and CDR2 FQDESV (reference sequence).

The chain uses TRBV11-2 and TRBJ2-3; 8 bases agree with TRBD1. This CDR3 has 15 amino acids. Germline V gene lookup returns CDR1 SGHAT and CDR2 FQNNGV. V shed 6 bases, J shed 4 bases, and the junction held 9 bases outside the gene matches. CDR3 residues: CASRTGQGAPDTQYF. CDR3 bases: TGTGCCAGCAGAACGGGGCAGGGGGCCCCAGATACGCAGTATTTT. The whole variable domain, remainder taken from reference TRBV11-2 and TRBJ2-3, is EAGVAQSPRYKIIEKRQSVAFWCNPISGHATLYWYQQILGQGPKLLIQFQNNGVVDDSQLPKDRFSAERLKGVDSTLKIQPAKLEDSAVYLCASRTGQGAPDTQYFGPGTRLTVL.

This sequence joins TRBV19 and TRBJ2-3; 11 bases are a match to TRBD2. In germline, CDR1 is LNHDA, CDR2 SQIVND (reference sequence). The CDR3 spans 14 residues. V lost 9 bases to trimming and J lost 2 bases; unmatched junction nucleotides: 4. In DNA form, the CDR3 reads TGTGCCAGCCGGACTAGCGGGTTCACAGATACGCAGTATTTT. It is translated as CASRTSGFTDTQYF.

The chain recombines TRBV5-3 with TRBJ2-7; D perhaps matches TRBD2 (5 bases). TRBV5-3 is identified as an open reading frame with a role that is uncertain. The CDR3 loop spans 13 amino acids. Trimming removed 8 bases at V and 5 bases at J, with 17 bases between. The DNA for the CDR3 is TGTGCCAGCAGCACGAACACGCGGGACGAGCAGTACTTC. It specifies CASSTNTRDEQYF.

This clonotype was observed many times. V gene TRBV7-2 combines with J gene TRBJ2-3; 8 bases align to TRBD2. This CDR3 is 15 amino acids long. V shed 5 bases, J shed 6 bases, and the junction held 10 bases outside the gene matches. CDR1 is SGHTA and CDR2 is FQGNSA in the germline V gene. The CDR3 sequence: CASSPRGGRTDTQYF. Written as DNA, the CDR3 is TGTGCCAGCAGCCCGCGCGGGGGGCGGACGGATACGCAGTATTTT. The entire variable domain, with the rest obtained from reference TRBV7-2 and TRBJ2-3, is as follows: GAGVSQSPSNKVTEKGKDVELRCDPISGHTALYWYRQSLGQGLEFLIYFQGNSAPDKSGLPSDRFSAERTGGSVSTLTIQRTQQEDSAVYLCASSPRGGRTDTQYFGPGTRLTVL.

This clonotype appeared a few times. The CDR3 DNA is TGTGCCAGCAGTGTATTAGTATTAGCGGGAGGGTACAATGAGCAGTTCTTC. Protein: CASSVLVLAGGYNEQFF. The gene calls are TRBV25-1 and TRBJ2-1, with 11 bases matching TRBD2. The ends lost 4 bases at V and 4 bases at J; junction bases unmatched: 9. The CDR3 totals 17 residues. In germline, CDR1 is MGHDK, CDR2 SYGVNS.

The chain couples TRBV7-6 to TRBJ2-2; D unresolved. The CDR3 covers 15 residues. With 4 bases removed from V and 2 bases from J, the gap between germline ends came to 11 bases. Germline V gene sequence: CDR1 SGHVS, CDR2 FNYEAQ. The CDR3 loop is CASSSRAPNTGELFF. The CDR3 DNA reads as TGTGCCAGCAGCTCACGGGCCCCTAACACCGGGGAGCTGTTTTTT. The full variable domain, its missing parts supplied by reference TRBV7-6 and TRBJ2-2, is GAGVSQSPRYKVTKRGQDVALRCDPISGHVSLYWYRQALGQGPEFLTYFNYEAQQDKSGLPNDRFSAERPEGSISTLTIQRTEQRDSAMYRCASSSRAPNTGELFFGEGSRLTVL.

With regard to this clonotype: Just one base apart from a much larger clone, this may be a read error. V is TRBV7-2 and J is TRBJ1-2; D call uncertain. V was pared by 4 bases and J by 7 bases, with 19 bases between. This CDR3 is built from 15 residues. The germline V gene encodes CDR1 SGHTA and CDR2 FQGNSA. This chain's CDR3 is CASSSGYGDEGGYTF. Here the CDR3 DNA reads TGTGCCAGCAGCTCCGGTTACGGGGATGAGGGTGGCTACACCTTC.

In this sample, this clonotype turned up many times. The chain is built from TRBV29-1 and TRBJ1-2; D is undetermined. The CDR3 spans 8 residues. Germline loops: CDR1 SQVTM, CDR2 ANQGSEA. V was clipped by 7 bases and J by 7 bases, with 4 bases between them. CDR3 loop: CSGGGYTF. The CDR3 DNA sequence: TGCAGCGGCGGTGGCTACACCTTC.

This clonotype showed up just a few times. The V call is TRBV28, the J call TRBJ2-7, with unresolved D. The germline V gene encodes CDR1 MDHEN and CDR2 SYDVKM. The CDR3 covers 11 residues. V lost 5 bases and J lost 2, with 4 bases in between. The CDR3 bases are TGTGCCAGCAGTGTGCCCTACGAGCAGTACTTC. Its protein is CASSVPYEQYF.

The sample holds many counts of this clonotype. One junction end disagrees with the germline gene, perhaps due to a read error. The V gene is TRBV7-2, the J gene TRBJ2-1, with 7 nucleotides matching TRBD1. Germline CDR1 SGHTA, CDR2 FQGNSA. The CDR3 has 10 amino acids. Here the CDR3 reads CASSLTGPLF. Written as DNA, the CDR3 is TGTGCCAGCAGCTTGACAGGGCCGCTCTTC.

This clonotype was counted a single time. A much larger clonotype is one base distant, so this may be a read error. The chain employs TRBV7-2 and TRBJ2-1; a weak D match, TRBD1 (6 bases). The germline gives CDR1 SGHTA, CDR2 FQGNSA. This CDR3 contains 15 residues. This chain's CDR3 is CDSSRDRSSYNEQFF. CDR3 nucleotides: TGTGACAGCAGCAGAGACAGGAGCTCCTACAATGAGCAGTTCTTC.

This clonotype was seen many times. In nucleotides, the CDR3 is TGTGCCAGCCCGATCTCCAGGAACACTGAAGCTTTCTTT. Encoded protein: CASPISRNTEAFF. The rearrangement links TRBV7-2 to TRBJ1-1; the D is unclear. Germline assignment: CDR1 SGHTA and CDR2 FQGNSA. This CDR3 region has 13 residues. V was clipped by 8 bases and J by 1 base, with 11 bases between them.

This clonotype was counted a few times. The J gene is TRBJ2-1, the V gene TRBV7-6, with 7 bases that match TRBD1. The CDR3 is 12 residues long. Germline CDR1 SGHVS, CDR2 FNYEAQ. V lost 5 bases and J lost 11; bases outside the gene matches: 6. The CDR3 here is CASSPEDRKQFF. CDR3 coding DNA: TGTGCCAGCAGCCCCGAGGACAGGAAGCAGTTCTTC.

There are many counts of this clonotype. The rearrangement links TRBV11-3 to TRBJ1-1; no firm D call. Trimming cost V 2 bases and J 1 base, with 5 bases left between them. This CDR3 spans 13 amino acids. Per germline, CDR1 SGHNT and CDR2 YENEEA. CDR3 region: CASSLNANTEAFF. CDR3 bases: TGTGCCAGCAGCTTAAACGCGAACACTGAAGCTTTCTTT.

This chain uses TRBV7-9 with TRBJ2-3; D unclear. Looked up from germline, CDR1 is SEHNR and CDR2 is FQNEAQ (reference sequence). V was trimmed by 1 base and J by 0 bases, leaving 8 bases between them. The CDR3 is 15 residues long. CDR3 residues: CASSLGRPSTDTQYF. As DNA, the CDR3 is TGTGCCAGCAGCTTAGGCAGGCCTAGCACAGATACGCAGTATTTT.

CDR3 residues: CAIGDGTYGYTF. CDR3 bases: TGTGCCATCGGGGACGGAACTTATGGCTACACCTTC. The chain couples TRBV10-3 to TRBJ1-2, with a tentative D call TRBD1 (5 bases). CDR3 length: 12 residues. CDR1 is ENHRY, CDR2 SYGVKD, per germline. V dropped 8 bases and J dropped 5 bases, with 12 bases sitting between them.

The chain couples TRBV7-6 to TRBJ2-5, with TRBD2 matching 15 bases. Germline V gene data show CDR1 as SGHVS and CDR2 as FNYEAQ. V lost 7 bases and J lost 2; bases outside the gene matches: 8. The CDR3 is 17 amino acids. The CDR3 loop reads CASNPGTSGGTQETQYF. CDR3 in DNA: TGTGCCAGCAACCCAGGGACTAGCGGGGGGACTCAAGAGACCCAGTACTTC.

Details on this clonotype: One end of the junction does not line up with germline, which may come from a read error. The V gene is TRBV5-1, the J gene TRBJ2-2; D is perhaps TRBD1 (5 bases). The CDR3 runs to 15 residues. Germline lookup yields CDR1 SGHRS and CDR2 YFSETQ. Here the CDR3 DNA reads TGCACCAGCAGCTTGGACAAAAAGAACACCGGGGAGCTGTTTTTT. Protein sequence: CTSSLDKKNTGELFF.

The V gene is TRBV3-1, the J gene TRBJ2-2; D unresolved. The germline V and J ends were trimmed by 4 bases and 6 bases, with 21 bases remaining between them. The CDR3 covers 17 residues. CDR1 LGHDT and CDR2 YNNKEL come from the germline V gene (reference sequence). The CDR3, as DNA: TGTGCCAGCAGCCCGTCATCCCGAAGAGACGGACCCGGGGAGCTGTTTTTT. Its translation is CASSPSSRRDGPGELFF.

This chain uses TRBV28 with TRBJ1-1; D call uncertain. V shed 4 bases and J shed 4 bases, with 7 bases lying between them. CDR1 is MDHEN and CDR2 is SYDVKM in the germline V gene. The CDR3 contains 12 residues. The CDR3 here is CASSSSTTEAFF. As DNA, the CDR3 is TGTGCCAGCAGTTCCTCGACCACTGAAGCTTTCTTT.

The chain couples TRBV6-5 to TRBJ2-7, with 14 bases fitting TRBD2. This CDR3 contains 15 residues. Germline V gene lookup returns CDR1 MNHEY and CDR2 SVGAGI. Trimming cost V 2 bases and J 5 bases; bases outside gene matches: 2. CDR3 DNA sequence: TGTGCCAGCAGTTACCGGACTAGCGGGGGGAACGAGCAGTACTTC. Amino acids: CASSYRTSGGNEQYF.

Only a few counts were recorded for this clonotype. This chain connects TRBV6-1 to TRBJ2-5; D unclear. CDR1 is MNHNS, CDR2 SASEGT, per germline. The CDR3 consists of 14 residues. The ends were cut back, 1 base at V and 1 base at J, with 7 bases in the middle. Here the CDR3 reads CASSEGWSQETQYF. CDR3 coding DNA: TGTGCCAGCAGTGAAGGATGGTCCCAAGAGACCCAGTACTTC.

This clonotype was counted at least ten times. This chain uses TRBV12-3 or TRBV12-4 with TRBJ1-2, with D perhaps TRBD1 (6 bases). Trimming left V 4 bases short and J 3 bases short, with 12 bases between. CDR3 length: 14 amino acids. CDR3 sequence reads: CASSWGQVDYGYTF. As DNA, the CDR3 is TGTGCCAGCAGTTGGGGACAAGTTGACTATGGCTACACCTTC.

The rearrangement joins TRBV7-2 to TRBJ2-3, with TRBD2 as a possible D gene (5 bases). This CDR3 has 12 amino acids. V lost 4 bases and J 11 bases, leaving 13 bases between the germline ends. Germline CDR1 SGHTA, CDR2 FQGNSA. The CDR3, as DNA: TGTGCCAGCAGCTACTCTGGCGGGTTGCAGTATTTT. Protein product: CASSYSGGLQYF.

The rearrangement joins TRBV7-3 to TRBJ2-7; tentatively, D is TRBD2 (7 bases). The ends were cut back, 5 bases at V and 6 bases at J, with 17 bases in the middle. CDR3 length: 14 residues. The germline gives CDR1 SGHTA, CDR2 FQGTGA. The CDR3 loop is CASSPGGGKGEQYF. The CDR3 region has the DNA TGTGCCAGCAGCCCGGGGGGCGGGAAGGGCGAGCAGTACTTC.